The 10 T cell receptor beta chains presented below share a single source sample, sequenced in a study of T cells after yellow fever vaccination. MiXCR, run by TCRdb on the 5' RACE reads, gives a single entry per CDR3 protein. This sample has roughly 79,000 distinct CDR3 sequences, with roughly 7% found just once. The input for sequencing was CD8+ T cells sorted from PBMCs, taken less than 11 days after the first yellow fever vaccination. The source is a man aged 18 to 35 who received the YFV17D yellow fever vaccine.

This clonotype was counted ten times or more. The chain couples TRBV4-3 to TRBJ1-1; 7 nucleotides line up with TRBD1. V lost 4 bases and J lost 0; bases outside the gene matches: 8. The CDR3 has 16 amino acids. The V gene's germline CDR1 is LGHNA and CDR2 YSLEER. The CDR3 loop reads CASSPDRVLMNTEAFF. The CDR3 coding sequence is TGCGCCAGCAGCCCCGACAGGGTATTAATGAACACTGAAGCTTTCTTT.

This clonotype has just a few counts. This chain uses TRBV6-5 with TRBJ2-3; D is undetermined. V lost 0 bases to trimming and J lost 0 bases, with 10 bases between them. Germline-derived CDR1 and CDR2 are MNHEY and SVGAGI. The CDR3 covers 16 residues. The CDR3 reads CASSYSTRGSTDTQYF. The CDR3 DNA sequence: TGTGCCAGCAGTTACTCGACGCGCGGTAGCACAGATACGCAGTATTTT.

This clonotype turned up a few times. The chain uses TRBV5-1 and TRBJ2-1; 10 bases line up with TRBD1. The V gene end was trimmed by 4 bases and the J gene end by 7 bases; junction bases not matched to a gene: 8. The CDR3 totals 15 residues. The germline CDR1 and CDR2 sequences are SGHRS and YFSETQ. The CDR3 coding sequence is TGCGCCAGCAGCGCCGGGACAGGGGTCATGAATGAGCAGTTCTTC. As protein: CASSAGTGVMNEQFF.

The chain links TRBV11-2 to TRBJ2-7; a weak D match, TRBD1 (5 bases). The V end lost 1 base, the J end lost 6 bases, and 16 bases lay between the germline ends. The CDR3 covers 15 residues. Germline CDR1 reads SGHAT; CDR2 reads FQNNGV. The CDR3 reads CASSLAAGWFSEQYV. In DNA, the CDR3 is TGTGCCAGCAGCTTAGCAGCAGGGTGGTTCTCCGAGCAGTACGTC.

Points on this clonotype: A junction boundary mismatches the germline segment, possibly from a read error. The gene calls are TRBV7-2 and TRBJ2-4, with 10 bases fitting TRBD2. Germline CDR1 SGHTA, CDR2 FQGNSA. The CDR3 loop spans 14 amino acids. The CDR3 protein is CASSLAGASGGYVF. DNA of the CDR3: TGTGCCAGCAGCTTAGCGGGCGCTAGCGGGGGATACGTCTTC.

The chain couples TRBV9 to TRBJ2-1; D possibly corresponds to TRBD2 (7 bases). The CDR3 length is 17 residues. CDR1 and CDR2 (germline): SGDLS, YYNGEE. The V end was cut by 1 base, the J end by 0 bases, with 14 bases between. The CDR3 nucleotides are TGTGCCAGCAGCGTATCGGGGGGCCGGAGCTCCTACAATGAGCAGTTCTTC. Its protein product is CASSVSGGRSSYNEQFF.

V gene TRBV11-2 combines with J gene TRBJ2-1; possible D gene TRBD2, 7 bases. The CDR3 consists of 15 residues. The V and J ends lost 7 bases and 3 bases respectively, with 16 bases between them. Per the germline V gene, CDR1 is SGHAT and CDR2 is FQNNGV. CDR3 loop: CASTLGGGNYNEQFF. The CDR3 nucleotides read TGTGCCAGCACCCTAGGGGGGGGGAACTACAATGAGCAGTTCTTC. Complete variable domain (other parts from reference TRBV11-2 and TRBJ2-1): EAGVAQSPRYKIIEKRQSVAFWCNPISGHATLYWYQQILGQGPKLLIQFQNNGVVDDSQLPKDRFSAERLKGVDSTLKIQPAKLEDSAVYLCASTLGGGNYNEQFFGPGTRLTVL.

This clonotype was detected ten times or more. The chain couples TRBV6-5 to TRBJ2-7; D is unclear. This CDR3 spans 14 amino acids. CDR1 MNHEY and CDR2 SVGAGI come from the germline V gene. V dropped 3 bases and J dropped 4 bases, with 13 bases sitting between them. The CDR3 spells CASSYSTGIYEQYV. For the CDR3, the DNA is TGTGCCAGCAGTTATTCGACTGGGATTTACGAGCAGTACGTC.

Ten or more counts support this clonotype. The chain links TRBV10-3 to TRBJ2-7; D is uncertain. CDR3 length: 14 residues. Per germline, CDR1 ENHRY and CDR2 SYGVKD. The V end lost 0 bases, the J end lost 2 bases, and 8 bases lay between the germline ends. CDR3 sequence: CAISESVDPYEQYF. Here the CDR3 DNA reads TGTGCCATCAGTGAGTCGGTGGACCCCTACGAGCAGTACTTC.

This clonotype was found many times. V usage is TRBV29-1 and J usage is TRBJ1-1; D ambiguous. The CDR3 spans 12 residues. V was cut by 4 bases and J by 4 bases, with 10 bases left in between. CDR1 SQVTM and CDR2 ANQGSEA come from the germline V gene. The CDR3 DNA is TGCAGCGTTGTAGACGATAGCACTGAAGCTTTCTTT. Translation gives CSVVDDSTEAFF.